This record covers a single T cell receptor (beta chain). Sequencing was performed with immunoSEQ multiplex PCR; in TCRdb, only in-frame clones are kept and a portion is missing. The table shows roughly 150,000 clones, with approximately 96% occurring only once. These data belong to a study of cytomegalovirus exposure and HLA in healthy donors. Germline-derived CDR1 and CDR2 are MNHEY and SVGAGI. The V gene end was trimmed by 5 bases and the J gene end by 5 bases; junction bases not matched to a gene: 7. This CDR3 has 15 amino acids. The sample was PBMCs. The chain has TRBV6-5 and TRBJ1-4; 8 bases map to TRBD1. The receptor's source is a young woman in good health and CMV-seronegative. The CDR3 here is CASSPTGGENEKLFF. CDR3 coding DNA: TGTGCCAGCAGTCCAACAGGGGGAGAAAATGAAAAACTGTTTTTT.